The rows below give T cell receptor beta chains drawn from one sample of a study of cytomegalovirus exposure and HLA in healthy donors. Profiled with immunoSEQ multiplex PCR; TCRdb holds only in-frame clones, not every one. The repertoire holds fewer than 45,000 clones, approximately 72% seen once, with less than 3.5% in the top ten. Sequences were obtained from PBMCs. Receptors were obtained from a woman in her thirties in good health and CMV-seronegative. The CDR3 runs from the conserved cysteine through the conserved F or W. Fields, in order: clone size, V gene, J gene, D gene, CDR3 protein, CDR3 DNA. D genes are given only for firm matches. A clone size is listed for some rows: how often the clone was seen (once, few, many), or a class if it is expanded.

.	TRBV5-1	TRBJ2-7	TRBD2	CASSLMGGEELYEQYF	TGCGCCAGCAGCTTGATGGGAGGGGAGGAGCTCTACGAGCAGTACTTC
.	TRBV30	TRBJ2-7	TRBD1	CAWSGSGGAYEQYF	TGTGCCTGGAGTGGTTCAGGGGGCGCCTACGAGCAGTACTTC
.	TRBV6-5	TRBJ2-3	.	CASSPDLGGPDTQYF	TGTGCCAGCAGTCCGGACCTCGGAGGGCCAGATACGCAGTATTTT
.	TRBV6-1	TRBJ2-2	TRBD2	CATTLAFNTGELFF	TGTGCCACTACACTAGCGTTTAACACCGGGGAGCTGTTTTTT
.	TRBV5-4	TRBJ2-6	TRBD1	CASSLAGQGIGRANVLTF	TGTGCCAGCAGCTTGGCCGGACAGGGAATTGGTAGGGCCAACGTCCTGACTTTC
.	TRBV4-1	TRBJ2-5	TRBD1	CASSHPLQGLEETQYF	TGCGCCAGCAGCCACCCCCTACAGGGGCTCGAAGAGACCCAGTACTTC
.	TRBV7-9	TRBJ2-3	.	CASSRGTGGTDTQYF	TGTGCCAGCAGCCGGGGTACGGGGGGCACAGATACGCAGTATTTT
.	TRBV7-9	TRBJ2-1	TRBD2	CASSSTSVRDEQFF	TGTGCCAGCAGCTCGACTAGCGTGAGGGATGAGCAGTTCTTC
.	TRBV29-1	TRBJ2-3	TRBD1	CSVIRGQGDTQYF	TGCAGCGTCATCAGGGGGCAAGGGGATACGCAGTATTTT
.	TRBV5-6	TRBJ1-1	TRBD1	CASSRQGWSTEAFF	TGTGCCAGCAGCCGACAGGGCTGGAGCACTGAAGCTTTCTTT
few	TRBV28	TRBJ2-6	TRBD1	CASDGTTGDDIHSGANVLTF	TGTGCCAGCGACGGCACGACAGGGGACGACATCCACTCTGGGGCCAACGTCCTGACTTTC
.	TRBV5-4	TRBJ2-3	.	CASRLDSLTTDTQYF	TGTGCCAGCAGGTTGGACAGTTTGACAACAGATACGCAGTATTTT
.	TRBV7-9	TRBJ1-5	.	CASSLDTQQPQHF	TGTGCCAGCAGCTTAGATACGCAGCAGCCCCAGCATTTT
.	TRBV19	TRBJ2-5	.	CASSKQGETQYF	TGTGCCAGTAGTAAACAGGGAGAGACCCAGTACTTC
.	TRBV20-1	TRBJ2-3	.	CSAYRADTQYF	TGCAGTGCTTACAGGGCAGATACGCAGTATTTT
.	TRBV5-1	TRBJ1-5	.	CASSLGGQGQPQHF	TGCGCCAGCAGCTTGGGGGGGCAGGGTCAGCCCCAGCATTTT
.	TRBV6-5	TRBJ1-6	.	CASSYNRDPPLHF	TGTGCCAGCAGTTACAACAGGGACCCACCCCTCCACTTT
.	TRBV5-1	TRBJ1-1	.	CASSVTVLNTEAFF	TGCGCCAGCAGCGTAACAGTTCTGAACACTGAAGCTTTCTTT
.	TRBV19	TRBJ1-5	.	CASSIGSTGFQPQHF	TGTGCCAGTAGTATAGGAAGCACAGGCTTTCAGCCCCAGCATTTT
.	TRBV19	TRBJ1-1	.	CASSIQADQGATEAFF	TGTGCCAGTAGTATTCAGGCAGATCAAGGTGCCACTGAAGCTTTCTTT
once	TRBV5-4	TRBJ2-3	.	CASSLGGSPRYF	TGTGCCAGCAGCTTGGGAGGCAGCCCGAGGTATTTT
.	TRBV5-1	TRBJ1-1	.	CASSFLYSAGLDTEAFF	TGCGCCAGCAGCTTCCTATACAGCGCGGGGTTAGACACTGAAGCTTTCTTT
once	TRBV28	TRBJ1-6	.	CASSLFADNSPLHF	TGTGCCAGCAGTTTATTCGCAGATAATTCACCCCTCCACTTT
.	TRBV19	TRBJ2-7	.	CASSGPGFYEQYF	TGTGCCAGTAGTGGCCCAGGATTCTACGAGCAGTACTTC
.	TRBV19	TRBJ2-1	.	CASLSGQPYNEQFF	TGTGCCAGTCTCTCGGGACAACCCTACAATGAGCAGTTCTTC
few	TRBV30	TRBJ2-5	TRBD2	CAWSVSGRGETQYF	TGTGCCTGGAGTGTTAGCGGGAGGGGAGAGACCCAGTACTTC
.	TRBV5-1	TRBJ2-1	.	CASRENYNEQFF	TGCGCCAGCAGGGAGAACTACAATGAGCAGTTCTTC
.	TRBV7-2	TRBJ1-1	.	CASATDRNTEAFF	TGTGCCAGCGCCACGGACAGGAACACTGAAGCTTTCTTT
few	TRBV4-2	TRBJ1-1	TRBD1	CASSQDRGQGNTEAFF	TGTGCCAGCAGCCAAGATCGGGGACAGGGTAACACTGAAGCTTTCTTT
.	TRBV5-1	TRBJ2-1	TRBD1	CASSLAPGGNEQFF	TGCGCCAGCAGCTTGGCCCCAGGGGGCAATGAGCAGTTCTTC
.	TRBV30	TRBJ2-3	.	CAWRASGADTQYF	TGTGCCTGGAGGGCTTCGGGTGCAGATACGCAGTATTTT
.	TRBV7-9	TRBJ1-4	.	CASSLARPTNEKLFF	TGTGCCAGCAGCTTAGCGCGGCCAACTAATGAAAAACTGTTTTTT
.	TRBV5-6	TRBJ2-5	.	CASSFGETQYF	TGTGCCAGCAGCTTCGGGGAGACCCAGTACTTC
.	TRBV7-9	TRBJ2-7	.	CASSLVTYEQYF	TGTGCCAGCAGCTTAGTAACCTACGAGCAGTACTTC
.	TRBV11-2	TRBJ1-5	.	CASSLQLRQPQHF	TGTGCCAGCAGCTTACAACTCCGGCAGCCCCAGCATTTT
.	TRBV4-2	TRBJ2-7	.	CASSQDWQGTYEQYF	TGTGCCAGCAGCCAAGATTGGCAGGGGACCTACGAGCAGTACTTC
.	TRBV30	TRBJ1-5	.	CAWSIGHGGPQHF	TGTGCCTGGAGTATAGGACACGGGGGACCCCAGCATTTT
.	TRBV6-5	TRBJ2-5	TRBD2	CASSYMREGLKTQYF	TGTGCCAGCAGTTATATGCGGGAGGGCCTCAAGACCCAGTACTTC
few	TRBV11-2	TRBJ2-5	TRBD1	CASSFTRGRQETQYF	TGTGCCAGCAGCTTCACCAGGGGGCGCCAAGAGACCCAGTACTTC
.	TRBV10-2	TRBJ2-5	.	CASSANNEAETQYF	TGCGCCAGCTCGGCGAACAATGAGGCCGAGACCCAGTACTTC
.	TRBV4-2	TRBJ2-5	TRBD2	CASSQDWREQETQYF	TGTGCCAGCAGCCAAGATTGGCGGGAGCAAGAGACCCAGTACTTC
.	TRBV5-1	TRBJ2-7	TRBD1	CASSPGQGAYEQYF	TGCGCCAGCAGCCCGGGACAGGGGGCGTACGAGCAGTACTTC
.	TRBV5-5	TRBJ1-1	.	CASSLAGNTEAFF	TGTGCCAGCAGCTTGGCCGGGAACACTGAAGCTTTCTTT
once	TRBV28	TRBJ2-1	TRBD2	CASTNRDYRPHEQFF	TGTGCCAGCACAAACCGGGACTACCGGCCCCATGAGCAGTTCTTC
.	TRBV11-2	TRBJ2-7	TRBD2	CASSSTSGTREQYF	TGTGCCAGCAGCTCCACGAGCGGGACGCGGGAGCAGTACTTC
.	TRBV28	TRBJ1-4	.	CASRNGRGTTNEKLFF	TGTGCCAGCAGGAATGGGAGGGGAACAACTAATGAAAAACTGTTTTTT
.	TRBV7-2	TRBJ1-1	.	CASSTPTQGGMAFF	TGTGCCAGCAGCACACCAACCCAGGGTGGCATGGCTTTCTTT
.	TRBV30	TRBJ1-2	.	CAWSVRRVPDYGYTF	TGTGCCTGGAGTGTCCGCAGGGTCCCCGACTATGGCTACACCTTC
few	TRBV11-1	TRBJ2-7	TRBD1	CASSFSAGGPYEQYF	TGTGCCAGCAGCTTTTCGGCAGGGGGCCCCTACGAGCAGTACTTC